The rows below give T cell receptor beta chains drawn from one sample of a study of T-cell memory formation after mild COVID-19. MiXCR was run by TCRdb on the 5' RACE reads, yielding one entry per CDR3 protein. Of about 350,000 distinct CDR3 sequences in the sample, under 25% were seen once. Input material: PBMCs or a T cell subset sorted from them (not recorded which). Every receptor here comes from a man younger than 35 who had mild COVID-19 (a few samples of this study predate the infection). Cell type and time point are not known. CDR3s include the opening cysteine and the closing phenylalanine or tryptophan. The D gene is left open where the match is weak. The size field is filled for only some rows; it gives once, few, many or a size class.

NA	TRBV7-9	TRBJ1-1	NA	TGTGCCAGCAGCCCCGGGGTGGCCACTGAAGCTTTCTTT	CASSPGVATEAFF
TRBD1	TRBV6-5	TRBJ1-5	few	TGTGCCAGCAGTCGAACAGGGGGCTTCAATCAGCCCCAGCATTTT	CASSRTGGFNQPQHF
NA	TRBV5-1	TRBJ2-5	NA	TGCGCCAGCAGCCGACGGACGGGGTTGGCAGAGACCCAGTACTTC	CASSRRTGLAETQYF
TRBD1	TRBV2	TRBJ2-7	NA	TGTGCCAGCAGTGAAGGGGGACAGGGGCTGAAGCAGTACTTC	CASSEGGQGLKQYF
NA	TRBV10-3	TRBJ1-5	many	TGTGCCATCAGTGACCAGGAGCTTAGCAATCAGCCCCAGCATTTT	CAISDQELSNQPQHF
TRBD2	TRBV9	TRBJ2-5	few	TGTGCCAGCAGCGTCGGGACTAGCGGGGCCGAAGAGACCCAGTACTTC	CASSVGTSGAEETQYF
TRBD2	TRBV9	TRBJ2-5	NA	TGTGCCAGCAGCGCCCTCTCGAGCGGGGGGCGATGGGAGACCCAGTACTTC	CASSALSSGGRWETQYF
TRBD1	TRBV6-2/TRBV6-3	TRBJ2-5	many	TGTGCCAGCAGGACCGGACAGGGAGAGGGAGAGACCCAGTACTTC	CASRTGQGEGETQYF
NA	TRBV12-3/TRBV12-4	TRBJ1-5	NA	TGTGCCAGCAGCCTATCCGGCAGGTCCCAGCATTTT	CASSLSGRSQHF
NA	TRBV19	TRBJ2-6	NA	TGTGCCACCTCCCTCCTCTCTGGGGCCAACGTCCTGACTTTC	CATSLLSGANVLTF
TRBD2	TRBV20-1	TRBJ2-3	NA	TGCAGTGCTCCCAGGACTAGCGGGGGCACAGATACGCAGTATTTT	CSAPRTSGGTDTQYF
NA	TRBV7-6	TRBJ2-1	few	TGTGCCAGCAGCTTAGCTGGGGTATCCTACAATGAGCAGTTCTTC	CASSLAGVSYNEQFF
NA	TRBV7-2	TRBJ2-5	many	TGTGCCAGCAGCTTAGTAGCGGACCAAGAGACCCAGTACTTC	CASSLVADQETQYF
NA	TRBV5-1	TRBJ1-1	few	TGCGCCAGCAGCCACGACAGCAGGAACACTGAAGCTTTCTTT	CASSHDSRNTEAFF
NA	TRBV7-9	TRBJ1-5	NA	TGTGCCAGCAGCTCCGGAGAGGGTGTAGGTCAGCCCCAGCATTTT	CASSSGEGVGQPQHF
TRBD1	TRBV5-1	TRBJ1-1	NA	TGCGCCAGCAGCCGACCGACAGGGGAGGTCACTGAAGCTTTCTTT	CASSRPTGEVTEAFF
NA	TRBV7-9	TRBJ2-1	NA	TGTGCCAGCAGCACCCCCCTACTAGCCCACAATGAGCAGTTCTTC	CASSTPLLAHNEQFF
NA	TRBV12-3/TRBV12-4	TRBJ1-5	few	TGTGCCAGCAGTGAAGATATAAGCAATCAGCCCCAGCATTTT	CASSEDISNQPQHF
NA	TRBV7-9	TRBJ1-3	few	TGTGCCAGCAGTCTAAGAGGGCGCTCTGGAAACACCATATATTTT	CASSLRGRSGNTIYF
NA	TRBV7-8	TRBJ1-1	many	TGTGCCAGCAGCTCGTATAGTAACACTGAAGCTTTCTTT	CASSSYSNTEAFF
TRBD1	TRBV9	TRBJ2-7	few	TGTGCCAGCAGCGTAGCAGGGACAGGGGGCTTCTACGAGCAGTACTTC	CASSVAGTGGFYEQYF
TRBD1	TRBV28	TRBJ1-5	NA	TGTGCCAGCAGTCTAGGGGGCTGGAATCAGCCCCAGCATTTT	CASSLGGWNQPQHF
NA	TRBV20-1	TRBJ1-2	NA	TGCAGTGCTAGACCTCCGACAGCCAACTATGGCTACACCTTC	CSARPPTANYGYTF
TRBD2	TRBV7-9	TRBJ2-1	few	TGTGCCAGCAGCTTAAATAGCGGGGGGACCAATGAGCAGTTCTTC	CASSLNSGGTNEQFF
TRBD1	TRBV12-3/TRBV12-4	TRBJ2-7	NA	TGTGCCAGCAGTTTGCGGGGAGAGGGACAGGACTACGAGCAGTACTTC	CASSLRGEGQDYEQYF
TRBD1	TRBV20-1	TRBJ1-4	few	TGCAGTGCTAGCACCGGGACAGAGGGTGAAAAACTGTTTTTT	CSASTGTEGEKLFF
NA	TRBV7-6	TRBJ2-5	many	TGTGCCAGCAGCTTGCCCAAGTGGGACTTCCAAGAGACCCAGTACTTC	CASSLPKWDFQETQYF
NA	TRBV7-2	TRBJ2-5	few	TGTGCCAGCAGCTTAGCGGGGGCCTTCCAAGAGACCCAGTACTTC	CASSLAGAFQETQYF
NA	TRBV7-9	TRBJ1-4	few	TGTGCCAGCAGCGCACAGTACGAAAAACTGTTTTTT	CASSAQYEKLFF
NA	TRBV4-3	TRBJ2-6	few	TGCGCCAGCAGCCCTTACGGTGTCTCTGGGGCCAACGTCCTGACTTTC	CASSPYGVSGANVLTF
NA	TRBV7-2	TRBJ2-5	NA	TGTGCCAGCAGCTCCGGTACTAGTACGGAGACCCAGTACTTC	CASSSGTSTETQYF
TRBD1	TRBV12-3/TRBV12-4	TRBJ1-2	NA	TGTGCCAGCAGTTCTCTCCGGGACAGCTATGGCTACACCTTC	CASSSLRDSYGYTF
TRBD2	TRBV29-1	TRBJ2-3	NA	TGCAGCTCCACTGGCGGGGGGGTCACAGATACGCAGTATTTT	CSSTGGGVTDTQYF
TRBD2	TRBV9	TRBJ2-1	NA	TGTGCCAGCAGCGTAGATGTGACTAGCGGCAATGAGCAGTTCTTC	CASSVDVTSGNEQFF
TRBD1	TRBV7-2	TRBJ2-7	NA	TGTGCCAGCAGCCCAGACAGGGGACCTTACGAGCAGTACTTC	CASSPDRGPYEQYF
TRBD1	TRBV7-8	TRBJ1-1	NA	TGTGCCAGCAGCTGGGGCCAGGGGGACACTGAAGCTTTCTTT	CASSWGQGDTEAFF
TRBD1	TRBV5-4	TRBJ2-3	NA	TGTGCCAGCAGCCCCGGGACAGCTGCTGCTATTAGCACAGATACGCAGTATTTT	CASSPGTAAAISTDTQYF
NA	TRBV4-2	TRBJ2-3	few	TGTGCCAGCAGCCAAGAAAGGGCAGAAGATACGCAGTATTTT	CASSQERAEDTQYF
NA	TRBV10-3	TRBJ1-5	NA	TGTGCCAGCAGGGAGGATAGCAATCAGCCCCAGCATTTT	CASREDSNQPQHF
TRBD1	TRBV7-6	TRBJ1-4	few	TGTGCCAGCAGCTTTAAGGGACAGACTCATGAAAAACTGTTTTTT	CASSFKGQTHEKLFF
NA	TRBV5-1	TRBJ1-6	NA	TGCGCCAGCAGCTTGGCCACCATGACTTCACCCCTCCACTTT	CASSLATMTSPLHF
NA	TRBV7-2	TRBJ1-1	NA	TGTGCCAGCAGCTTTGTAGGAGTGAACACTGAAGCTTTCTTT	CASSFVGVNTEAFF
TRBD1	TRBV4-1	TRBJ2-1	NA	TGCGCCAGCAGGGGACAGGGCCCCAATGAGCAGTTCTTC	CASRGQGPNEQFF
NA	TRBV7-9	TRBJ2-1	NA	TGTGCCAGCAGCTCGTCCGGGACGCAGACCCATGAGCAGTTCTTC	CASSSSGTQTHEQFF
NA	TRBV4-2	TRBJ1-6	few	TGTGCCAGCAGCCAGGCCCCGGAGGGGCTGTACAGTTCACCCCTCCACTTT	CASSQAPEGLYSSPLHF
NA	TRBV6-5	TRBJ2-7	few	TGTGCCAGCGGCCCTTACACAGACTACGAGCAGTACTTC	CASGPYTDYEQYF
NA	TRBV12-3/TRBV12-4	TRBJ1-1	NA	TGTGCCAGCAGTCTGGGGGAGGGGAACACTGAAGCTTTCTTT	CASSLGEGNTEAFF
NA	TRBV12-3/TRBV12-4	TRBJ1-4	few	TGTGCCAGCAGTTTACTGGAGAATGAAAAACTGTTTTTT	CASSLLENEKLFF
NA	TRBV10-3	TRBJ2-5	NA	TGTGCCATCAGTGATGGGGCGAGCGGGACCCAGTACTTC	CAISDGASGTQYF